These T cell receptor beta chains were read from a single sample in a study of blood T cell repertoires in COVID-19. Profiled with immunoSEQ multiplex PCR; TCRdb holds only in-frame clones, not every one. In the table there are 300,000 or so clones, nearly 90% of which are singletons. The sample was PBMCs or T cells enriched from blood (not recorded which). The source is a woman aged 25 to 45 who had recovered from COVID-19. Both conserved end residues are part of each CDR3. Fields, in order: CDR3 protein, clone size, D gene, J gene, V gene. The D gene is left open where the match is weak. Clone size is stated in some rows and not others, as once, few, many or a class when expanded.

CASSQTGTNQPQHF | once | . | TRBJ1-5 | TRBV2
CASSLRGRDEQYF | once | TRBD1 | TRBJ2-7 | TRBV5-4
CASGRDSKLTEAFF | . | TRBD1 | TRBJ1-1 | TRBV3-1/TRBV3-2
CASSQEAQAPRGEQYF | . | . | TRBJ2-7 | TRBV4-1
CASSEGADGQPQHF | . | TRBD1 | TRBJ1-5 | TRBV9
CASSYSISGGPDTQYF | . | TRBD2 | TRBJ2-3 | TRBV6-5
CASSQEGRGNYGYTF | . | . | TRBJ1-2 | TRBV4-3
CASSLYPPGFGSNQPQHF | many | . | TRBJ1-5 | TRBV27
CAWSVGTANYTF | . | TRBD1 | TRBJ1-2 | TRBV30
CASSPAGDDYGYTF | . | . | TRBJ1-2 | TRBV2
CASSLGQGPGRAFF | . | . | TRBJ1-1 | TRBV7-2
CASLTRQGGQPQHF | . | TRBD1 | TRBJ1-5 | TRBV19
CASSELKGGTEKVNQPQHF | . | . | TRBJ1-5 | TRBV6-1
CASSLYQGVPEAFF | once | . | TRBJ1-1 | TRBV27
CASAQDYTEAFF | . | . | TRBJ1-1 | TRBV7-9
CAWSQGGYGYTF | . | TRBD1 | TRBJ1-2 | TRBV30
CASSQEPRADTQYF | . | . | TRBJ2-3 | TRBV4-1
CASSTGTESFYGYTF | . | TRBD1 | TRBJ1-2 | TRBV7-6
CASSGVYNEQFF | . | . | TRBJ2-1 | TRBV19
CASSYSSGIDTQYF | . | . | TRBJ2-3 | TRBV6-2/TRBV6-3
CASSVKRPPGDTQYF | . | . | TRBJ2-3 | TRBV5-6
CASSATGPYGYTF | . | . | TRBJ1-2 | TRBV27
CATSDPTPGSGGTDTQYF | . | TRBD2 | TRBJ2-3 | TRBV24-1
CASSWGGSSGNTIYF | . | . | TRBJ1-3 | TRBV6-6
CASSQEGTGGNYGYTF | . | TRBD1 | TRBJ1-2 | TRBV14
CASSPGGSYEQYF | . | . | TRBJ2-7 | TRBV12-3/TRBV12-4
CASSERSWGANVLTF | . | . | TRBJ2-6 | TRBV25-1
CASSLAQEGRGYTF | . | . | TRBJ1-2 | TRBV7-8
CASSLTGTTYEQYF | . | . | TRBJ2-7 | TRBV7-9
CASSYLQGGTGELFF | . | . | TRBJ2-2 | TRBV6-5
CAIRRGDQDTQYF | . | TRBD2 | TRBJ2-3 | TRBV10-3
CASSVVPGQGSTEAFF | . | TRBD1 | TRBJ1-1 | TRBV9
CASSIGGGGQPQHF | . | TRBD1 | TRBJ1-5 | TRBV19
CASSYDLGARTEAFF | . | . | TRBJ1-1 | TRBV6-2/TRBV6-3
CASSLGARGINTQYF | . | TRBD2 | TRBJ2-3 | TRBV7-2
CASSTLDRVGNTIYF | few | TRBD1 | TRBJ1-3 | TRBV19
CASSFLGDTEAFF | . | . | TRBJ1-1 | TRBV5-6
CSASRAGGHEQYF | once | TRBD2 | TRBJ2-7 | TRBV20-1
CASSLEVQGASYNSPLHF | . | TRBD1 | TRBJ1-6 | TRBV11-2
CASSQGGPGTEAFF | . | . | TRBJ1-1 | TRBV4-3
CASSTAGRGNEKLFF | . | . | TRBJ1-4 | TRBV27
CASSPSGGRTDTQYF | . | TRBD2 | TRBJ2-3 | TRBV7-2
CASSPDRTSGNTIYF | . | . | TRBJ1-3 | TRBV2
CASSYSRSVYEQYF | . | . | TRBJ2-7 | TRBV6-5
CASSHGLAGGYSPDEQFF | . | TRBD2 | TRBJ2-1 | TRBV14